These 2 T cell receptor beta chains were sequenced from one sample in a study of OX40 agonist ivuxolimab in advanced cancers. The protocol was immunoSEQ multiplex PCR, while the TCRdb copy is restricted to in-frame clones and leaves out a portion. The table has tens of thousands of clones, about 88% seen once. This material consisted of CD4+ or CD8+ T cells sorted from blood, taken in a trial of the OX40 agonist ivuxolimab. Receptors originate from an adult with an advanced solid tumor such as melanoma, head and neck, liver or kidney cancer.

The count of this clone is one. The chain links TRBV7-7 to TRBJ1-2; D is perhaps TRBD1 (6 bases). There are 13 residues in the CDR3. With 5 bases removed from V and 7 bases from J, the gap between germline ends came to 14 bases. CDR1 is SSHAT and CDR2 is FNYEAQ in the germline V gene (reference sequence). The CDR3 bases are TGTGCCAGCAGCCACACAGGGTTAGGTGGCTACACCTTC. Residues: CASSHTGLGGYTF.

This chain links TRBV19 with TRBJ2-7; D might be TRBD1 (5 bases). In germline, CDR1 is LNHDA, CDR2 SQIVND (reference sequence). V dropped 6 bases and J dropped 4 bases, with 7 bases sitting between them. This CDR3 region has 11 residues. The CDR3 loop reads CASRQGYEQYF. In DNA, the CDR3 is TGTGCCAGTAGGCAGGGTTACGAGCAGTACTTC.